This TCR beta chain was retrieved from a study of T cell responses to AZD1222 COVID-19 vaccine. Concerning this clone itself: What it binds is unknown.

Study results and caveats: Just five or six AZD1222 recipients were seropositive at baseline.

The CDR3 is 15 residues long. Deletions cut 5 bases from V and 4 bases from J, with 15 bases between. Germline CDR1 reads KGHDR; CDR2 reads SFDVKD. Sequencing used immunoSEQ multiplex PCR; TCRdb keeps in-frame clones, though not all of them. The sample lists 150,000 to 200,000 clones; 94% were seen once. This TCR came from an adult in good health. The sample here was peripheral blood, taken on day 0 of AZD1222 vaccination. V and J are TRBV24-1 and TRBJ2-3, with D maybe TRBD1 (6 bases). The chain's CDR3 is CATSGYSGAADTQYF. CDR3 DNA sequence: TGTGCCACCAGTGGATATTCAGGGGCAGCAGATACGCAGTATTTT.